The 13 T cell receptor beta chains presented below share a single source sample, sequenced in a study of cytomegalovirus exposure and HLA in healthy donors. PCR used 60 Vbeta primers and 13 Jbeta primers. Measured with immunoSEQ multiplex PCR; TCRdb has only the in-frame clones, and not every one. The sample has 50,000 to 70,000 clones. Sequencing was done on a sample of PBMCs. These receptor sequences come from a male donor in good health and CMV-seronegative.

The J gene is TRBJ2-3, the V gene TRBV7-2, with unresolved D. The germline gives CDR1 SGHTA, CDR2 FQGNSA. Trimming removed 5 bases at V and 3 bases at J, with 9 bases between. The CDR3 has 13 residues. The CDR3 bases are TGTGCCAGCAGCCCGTGGCAAACAGATACGCAGTATTTT. As protein: CASSPWQTDTQYF.

This sequence joins TRBV6-1 and TRBJ1-5; the match to TRBD1 covers 7 bases. The CDR3 consists of 16 residues. V lost 3 bases to trimming and J lost 5 bases; unmatched junction nucleotides: 10. Germline V gene lookup returns CDR1 MNHNS and CDR2 SASEGT. The DNA for the CDR3 is TGTGCCAGCAGTGACCCCCGGAGGGGGCCAGATCAGCCCCAGCATTTT. It specifies CASSDPRRGPDQPQHF.

The chain couples TRBV7-2 to TRBJ1-2; no clear D gene. With 5 bases removed from V and 4 bases from J, the gap between germline ends came to 17 bases. Germline V CDR1 and CDR2: SGHTA, FQGNSA. CDR3 length: 15 residues. The CDR3 nucleotides read TGTGCCAGCAGCCCCGCAGCCGGGGTAATCTATGGCTACACCTTC. It specifies CASSPAAGVIYGYTF.

The chain carries TRBV14 and TRBJ1-2, with TRBD1 identical over 11 bases. V dropped 0 bases and J dropped 7; count of bases not matched to a gene: 4. CDR1 SGHDN and CDR2 FVKESK come from the germline V gene. The CDR3 length is 15 residues. The CDR3 reads CASSQEGQGARGYTF. In DNA, the CDR3 is TGTGCCAGCAGCCAAGAAGGACAGGGGGCTCGTGGCTACACCTTC.

The chain combines TRBV5-5 with TRBJ2-7; D unresolved. The ends were cut back, 4 bases at V and 5 bases at J, with 19 bases in the middle. Germline CDR1 reads SGHKS; CDR2 reads YYEKEE (reference sequence). This CDR3 region has 15 residues. The DNA for the CDR3 is TGTGCCAGCAGCGTTATGGCGGCGCTCCCCCACGAGCAGTACTTC. It encodes CASSVMAALPHEQYF.

Here the CDR3 reads CASSADRSYNEQFF. The CDR3 DNA sequence: TGTGCCAGCAGCGCCGACAGGAGCTACAATGAGCAGTTCTTC. This chain connects TRBV9 to TRBJ2-1; a weak D match, TRBD1 (6 bases). V was clipped by 3 bases and J by 3 bases, with 10 bases between them. In germline, CDR1 is SGDLS, CDR2 YYNGEE. The CDR3 loop spans 14 amino acids.

This chain links TRBV7-2 with TRBJ1-6, with 7 bases fitting TRBD1. CDR3 length: 15 residues. Germline trimming cut 1 base from V and 10 bases from J; bases unmatched to any gene: 7. CDR1 SGHTA and CDR2 FQGNSA come from the germline V gene. The CDR3 protein is CASSLGQGGNSPLHF. The DNA for the CDR3 is TGTGCCAGCAGCTTAGGACAGGGCGGAAACTCACCCCTCCACTTT.

This chain uses TRBV7-3 with TRBJ2-1, with 12 bases that match TRBD2. The CDR3 is 15 residues long. Trimming at V came to 5 bases and at J to 7 bases, leaving 6 bases not matched to a gene. From germline, CDR1 is SGHTA and CDR2 FQGTGA. The CDR3 region is CASSPLAGGPNEQFF. The CDR3 DNA follows: TGTGCCAGCAGCCCTCTAGCGGGAGGGCCAAATGAGCAGTTCTTC.

CDR3 amino acids: CSVEDRGYEQYF. As DNA, the CDR3 is TGCAGCGTTGAGGACAGGGGCTACGAGCAGTACTTC. The chain is built from TRBV29-1 and TRBJ2-5, with TRBD1 matching over 9 bases. The end of the DNA fits TRBJ2-7 better, so the J call may be wrong. Germline V lookup: CDR1 SQVTM, CDR2 ANQGSEA. The CDR3 is made up of 12 amino acids.

The rearrangement joins TRBV28 to TRBJ1-2; TRBD1 is a possible D gene (5 bases). This CDR3 spans 14 amino acids. V shed 1 base and J shed 8 bases, with 14 bases lying between them. Germline V gene data show CDR1 as MDHEN and CDR2 as SYDVKM. The CDR3 region is CASSLYSQGLGYTF. DNA for the CDR3: TGTGCCAGCAGTTTATACTCGCAGGGCCTCGGCTACACCTTC.

This chain links TRBV6-6 with TRBJ1-5; perhaps TRBD1 as D (5 bases). The CDR3 extends over 14 amino acids. Germline V CDR1 and CDR2: MNHNY, SVGAGI (reference sequence). Trimming shortened V by 4 bases and J by 9 bases, and 16 bases separated the two germline ends. This CDR3 reads CASSSLPITGPQHF. The CDR3 coding sequence is TGTGCCAGCAGTTCCTTACCTATCACAGGGCCCCAGCATTTT.

This chain connects TRBV7-2 to TRBJ2-5, with D maybe TRBD1 (5 bases). The CDR3 is 15 amino acids. V was trimmed by 3 bases and J by 5 bases, leaving 16 bases between them. Germline CDR1 is SGHTA and CDR2 is FQGNSA. The CDR3 nucleotides read TGTGCCAGCAGCTTTGAGCCCAGGGTTGGTGAGACCCAGTACTTC. Translated, it gives CASSFEPRVGETQYF.

About this clone itself: The junction departs from germline at one end; a sequencing error may be responsible. In DNA form, the CDR3 reads TGTGCCAGCAGTCGGGACAGGGGTAAGGAAGATTTCTTT. This encodes CASSRDRGKEDFF. The chain links TRBV6-4 to TRBJ1-1; 10 bases match TRBD1. In germline, CDR1 is MRHNA, CDR2 SNTAGT. The CDR3 has 13 residues.